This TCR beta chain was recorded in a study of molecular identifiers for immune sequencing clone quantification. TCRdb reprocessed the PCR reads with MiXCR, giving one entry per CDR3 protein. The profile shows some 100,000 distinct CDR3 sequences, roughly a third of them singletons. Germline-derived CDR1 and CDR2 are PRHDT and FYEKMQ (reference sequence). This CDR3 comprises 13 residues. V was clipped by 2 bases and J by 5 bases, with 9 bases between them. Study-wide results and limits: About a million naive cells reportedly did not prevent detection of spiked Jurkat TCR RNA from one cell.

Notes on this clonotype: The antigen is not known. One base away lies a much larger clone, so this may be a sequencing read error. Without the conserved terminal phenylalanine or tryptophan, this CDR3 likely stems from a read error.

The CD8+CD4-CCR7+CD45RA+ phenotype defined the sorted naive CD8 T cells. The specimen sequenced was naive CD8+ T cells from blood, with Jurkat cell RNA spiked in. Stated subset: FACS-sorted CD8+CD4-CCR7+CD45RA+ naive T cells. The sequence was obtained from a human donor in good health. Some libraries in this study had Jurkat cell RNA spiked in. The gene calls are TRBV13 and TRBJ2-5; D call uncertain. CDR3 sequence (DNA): TGTGCCAGCAGCTTACAACCCCTTGAGACCCAGTACCTC. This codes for CASSLQPLETQYL.